This entry lists 19 T cell receptor beta chains sequenced from one sample in a study of cytomegalovirus exposure and HLA in healthy donors. 60 Vbeta and 13 Jbeta primers were used in PCR. Profiling relied on immunoSEQ multiplex PCR, and the TCRdb table lists in-frame clones only, not all of them. The table records 150,000 or so clones, about four fifths of them present only once. The sequencing input was PBMCs. The receptors come from a young man in good health and CMV-seropositive.

The chain couples TRBV11-2 to TRBJ2-7; 8 nucleotides line up with TRBD1. V was pared by 5 bases and J by 0 bases, with 9 bases of the junction left unmatched. Germline CDR1 SGHAT, CDR2 FQNNGV. This CDR3 is 16 amino acids long. The CDR3 nucleotides are TGTGCCAGCAGCCCTTACGGGACAGGAAACTCCTACGAGCAGTACTTC. Translated: CASSPYGTGNSYEQYF.

V and J are TRBV30 and TRBJ1-1, with 7 bases matching TRBD1. The V segment lost 2 bases and the J segment 1 base; nucleotides outside the gene matches: 1. Germline lookup yields CDR1 GTSNPN and CDR2 SVGIG (reference sequence). CDR3 length: 13 amino acids. The CDR3 coding sequence is TGTGCCTGGAGTACAGGGGCGAACACTGAAGCTTTCTTT. Protein product: CAWSTGANTEAFF.

This clone has more than one count but fewer than ten. The genes are TRBV2 and TRBJ2-1; 11 bases agree with TRBD2. V lost 6 bases to trimming and J lost 7 bases; unmatched junction nucleotides: 8. There are 15 residues in the CDR3. Germline lookup yields CDR1 SNHLY and CDR2 FYNNEI. CDR3 nucleotides: TGTGCCAGCAGAGCACTAGCGGGAGTCATTAATGAGCAGTTCTTC. This encodes CASRALAGVINEQFF.

The genes are TRBV28 and TRBJ2-7; a possible D gene is TRBD2 (5 bases). The CDR3 runs 15 residues. Trimming cost V 6 bases and J 0 bases, with 15 bases left between them. Germline CDR1 is MDHEN and CDR2 is SYDVKM. The CDR3 nucleotides read TGTGCCAGCAGCTCCCGGAGACTACTCTCCTACGAGCAGTACTTC. Translating it yields CASSSRRLLSYEQYF. Together with reference TRBV28 and TRBJ2-7, the CDR3 gives the full variable domain: DVKVTQSSRYLVKRTGEKVFLECVQDMDHENMFWYRQDPGLGLRLIYFSYDVKMKEKGDIPEGYSVSREKKERFSLILESASTNQTSMYLCASSSRRLLSYEQYFGPGTRLTVT.

The V gene is TRBV6-5, the J gene TRBJ2-2; 12 bases agree with TRBD2. The trim removed 4 bases at V and 2 bases at J, leaving 2 bases unmatched. Germline CDR1 MNHEY, CDR2 SVGAGI. The CDR3 totals 16 residues. The CDR3 loop reads CASSWTSGDNTGELFF. The CDR3 DNA reads TGTGCCAGCAGTTGGACTAGCGGGGATAACACCGGGGAGCTGTTTTTT.

The V and J genes are TRBV4-1 and TRBJ1-2; no clear D gene. Trimming stripped 7 bases from V and 1 base from J, with 7 bases between. This CDR3 spans 12 amino acids. Germline V CDR1 and CDR2: MGHRA, YSYEKL. The CDR3 DNA is TGCGCCAGCAATGAGGGTAACTATGGCTACACCTTC. This translates into CASNEGNYGYTF.

The rearrangement uses TRBV7-9 and TRBJ2-7, with 7 bases aligning to TRBD2. V lost 5 bases to trimming and J lost 0 bases; unmatched junction nucleotides: 7. Germline-derived CDR1 and CDR2 are SEHNR and FQNEAQ (reference sequence). This CDR3 has 15 amino acids. In DNA form, the CDR3 reads TGTGCCAGCAGCCACACTAGCGCACCCTCCTACGAGCAGTACTTC. This translates into CASSHTSAPSYEQYF.

V and J are TRBV28 and TRBJ1-2; no firm D call. This CDR3 spans 12 amino acids. Germline lookup yields CDR1 MDHEN and CDR2 SYDVKM. V was pared by 2 bases and J by 11 bases, with 12 bases between. In DNA form, the CDR3 reads TGTGCCAGCAGTTTAACGCGAGTTGATTACACCTTC. Its protein product is CASSLTRVDYTF.

V usage is TRBV6-1 and J usage is TRBJ1-1; TRBD1 is a possible D gene (6 bases). Germline lookup yields CDR1 MNHNS and CDR2 SASEGT. The CDR3 runs 15 residues. V gave up 6 bases and J gave up 0 bases, with 14 bases separating them. CDR3 protein: CASRGRGQLNTEAFF. CDR3 in DNA: TGTGCCAGCAGGGGGCGGGGGCAGTTGAACACTGAAGCTTTCTTT.

This rearrangement joins TRBV7-6 to TRBJ2-4, with 7 bases aligning to TRBD2. CDR3 size: 16 residues. Germline trimming cut 5 bases from V and 3 bases from J; bases unmatched to any gene: 10. CDR1 is SGHVS and CDR2 is FNYEAQ in the germline V gene. CDR3 nucleotides: TGTGCCAGCAGCCCCTGGGGGGGAGGGGACAAAAACATTCAGTACTTC. Encoded protein: CASSPWGGGDKNIQYF.

Here the CDR3 reads CASSYSGQSYGYTF. CDR3 bases: TGTGCCAGCAGTTACTCGGGGCAGAGCTATGGCTACACCTTC. V usage is TRBV6-5 and J usage is TRBJ1-2; TRBD1 might be the D (5 bases). CDR3 length: 14 amino acids. Germline V gene sequence: CDR1 MNHEY, CDR2 SVGAGI. V was cut by 0 bases and J by 4 bases, with 9 bases left in between.

This clone has a handful of counts. The chain has TRBV18 and TRBJ2-1, with a tentative D call TRBD2 (6 bases). Germline CDR1 KGHSH, CDR2 LQKENI. V lost 4 bases and J 9 bases, leaving 10 bases between the germline ends. The CDR3 consists of 12 residues. The CDR3 loop reads CASSLLAVEQFF. CDR3 nucleotides: TGTGCCAGCTCACTCTTAGCGGTTGAGCAGTTCTTC.

The chain is built from TRBV7-2 and TRBJ1-5; TRBD1 is a possible D gene (5 bases). CDR1 is SGHTA and CDR2 is FQGNSA in the germline V gene. The CDR3 spans 15 residues. Deletions cut 1 base from V and 3 bases from J, with 10 bases between. The CDR3 is CASSLGGVPNQPQHF. The CDR3 nucleotides read TGTGCCAGCAGCTTAGGGGGGGTCCCCAATCAGCCCCAGCATTTT.

The chain combines TRBV6-5 with TRBJ2-5; a weak D match, TRBD2 (6 bases). This CDR3 has 15 amino acids. V was cut by 2 bases and J by 2 bases, with 12 bases left in between. The germline V gene has CDR1 MNHEY and CDR2 SVGAGI. This CDR3 reads CASSYLAGLQETQYF. CDR3 DNA sequence: TGTGCCAGCAGTTACCTCGCGGGACTTCAAGAGACCCAGTACTTC.

The chain recombines TRBV6-4 with TRBJ2-1; D might be TRBD2 (5 bases). The V and J ends lost 3 bases and 2 bases respectively, with 14 bases between them. CDR3 length: 16 amino acids. The germline gives CDR1 MRHNA, CDR2 SNTAGT. DNA for the CDR3: TGTGCCAGCAGTGAAGGGTTCGGGATCACCTACAATGAGCAGTTCTTC. Its protein product is CASSEGFGITYNEQFF.

The V call is TRBV28, the J call TRBJ1-2; D is unclear. This CDR3 has 13 amino acids. V was shortened by 8 bases and J by 8 bases, with 18 bases between the two germline ends. Germline values: CDR1 MDHEN, CDR2 SYDVKM. CDR3 nucleotide sequence: TGTGCCAGCCATTACGCTCACAGCAGAGGCTACACCTTC. Translating it yields CASHYAHSRGYTF.

This clone was counted between two and nine times. CDR3 DNA sequence: TGTGCCAGCAGTGGGAGCGGGAGGGCCCTGGGGGAGCAGTACTTC. Its translation: CASSGSGRALGEQYF. The rearrangement uses TRBV28 and TRBJ2-7; TRBD2 matches 10 bases. V trimming: 5 bases; J trimming: 7 bases; junction bases outside the gene matches: 11. This CDR3 has 15 amino acids. Germline V gives CDR1 MDHEN, CDR2 SYDVKM.

The chain links TRBV18 to TRBJ2-2; D perhaps matches TRBD1 (6 bases). The V gene's germline CDR1 is KGHSH and CDR2 LQKENI. V lost 2 bases and J 3 bases, leaving 7 bases between the germline ends. The CDR3 spans 14 residues. CDR3 in amino acids: CASSPGQYTGELFF. The CDR3 DNA follows: TGTGCCAGCTCACCAGGACAGTACACCGGGGAGCTGTTTTTT.

The gene calls are TRBV7-2 and TRBJ2-5, with D tentatively TRBD1 (5 bases). The CDR3 consists of 14 residues. V gave up 2 bases and J gave up 7 bases, with 14 bases separating them. The germline V gene encodes CDR1 SGHTA and CDR2 FQGNSA. CDR3 nucleotide sequence: TGTGCCAGCAGCTTAACGACGGCCCAGGGGACCCAGTACTTC. Residues: CASSLTTAQGTQYF. The full variable domain, its missing parts supplied by reference TRBV7-2 and TRBJ2-5, is GAGVSQSPSNKVTEKGKDVELRCDPISGHTALYWYRQSLGQGLEFLIYFQGNSAPDKSGLPSDRFSAERTGGSVSTLTIQRTQQEDSAVYLCASSLTTAQGTQYFGPGTRLLVL.